A single T cell receptor (beta chain) is shown here with its context. The antigen remains unidentified. Sample time point: newly diagnosed GD, antithyroid drugs for less than 3 months. PBMC RNA was the source of the TCR library. This entry comes from a study of regulatory T cells in long-lasting Graves disease. Points from the study as a whole: Among the persistent patients, 2,500 to 3,000 public clonotypes were shared, more than the roughly 970 shared among new patients. Results may be inaccurate due to the small sample size.

CDR3-region Arm-PCR and iRepertoire HTBI primers produced the TCR beta libraries. MiXCR, applied by TCRdb to the multiplex PCR reads, yields one record per CDR3 protein. The table includes about 420,000 distinct CDR3 sequences, less than 20% detected once. This sample also appeared in a second study, on T cells in Graves' hyperthyroidism and ophthalmopathy. This second study says: For ophthalmopathy, model prediction preceded onset by a median roughly 6.5 months.

This TCR came from a woman aged 18 to 35 with Graves disease. The sequencing used peripheral blood mononuclear cells (PBMCs), collected at new diagnosis, from a patient treated with antithyroid drugs.

CDR3 bases: TGTGCCAGCAGCTTAGGAGAGTTTTACACCTTC. Protein product: CASSLGEFYTF. The chain has TRBV7-9 and TRBJ1-2; no definite D call. Trimming took off 1 base at V and 11 bases at J, with 8 bases between the two ends. The CDR3 loop spans 11 amino acids. The germline CDR1 and CDR2 sequences are SEHNR and FQNEAQ (reference sequence).